Each of the 18 T cell receptor beta chains below was sequenced from the same sample in a study of cytomegalovirus exposure and HLA in healthy donors (dated 2017 in TCRdb). Library preparation was by the immunoSEQ multiplex PCR assay. The multiplex PCR relied on a mix of 60 forward primers for TCR Vbeta segments and 13 reverse primers for TCR Jbeta segments. The table was pulled from immuneACCESS by TCRdb, which kept in-frame rearrangements only. Such tables lose some clones; where checked, under half of the loss comes from unresolved V genes, and the rest has no known cause. Recorded for this sample are 150,000 to 200,000 clones; approximately 70% of them occurred a single time. The ten largest clones represent approximately 7.1% of the sample. Sequencing input: PBMCs. These receptors all stem from a man in his forties or fifties in good health and CMV-seropositive.

The chain is built from TRBV7-9 and TRBJ2-3, with a possible D match to TRBD2 (6 bases). The CDR3 spans 15 residues. Trimming shortened V by 5 bases and J by 6 bases, and 18 bases separated the two germline ends. The V gene's germline CDR1 is SEHNR and CDR2 FQNEAQ (reference sequence). For the CDR3, the DNA is TGTGCCAGCAGCCGACAACTAGGAGGGTTGGATACGCAGTATTTT. Protein: CASSRQLGGLDTQYF. The entire variable domain, with the rest obtained from reference TRBV7-9 and TRBJ2-3, is as follows: DTGVSQNPRHKITKRGQNVTFRCDPISEHNRLYWYRQTLGQGPEFLTYFQNEAQLEKSRLLSDRFSAERPKGSFSTLEIQRTEQGDSAMYLCASSRQLGGLDTQYFGPGTRLTVL.

This rearrangement joins TRBV5-6 to TRBJ2-1, with 9 bases lining up with TRBD2. V lost 4 bases to trimming and J lost 6 bases; unmatched junction nucleotides: 5. The CDR3 length is 14 residues. The germline V gene has CDR1 SGHDT and CDR2 YYEEEE. The CDR3 sequence: CASSLGLASNEQFF. The CDR3 DNA reads TGTGCCAGCAGCCTGGGACTAGCTAGCAATGAGCAGTTCTTC. The complete variable domain, with remaining parts taken from reference TRBV5-6 and TRBJ2-1, reads DAGVTQSPTHLIKTRGQQVTLRCSPKSGHDTVSWYQQALGQGPQFIFQYYEEEERQRGNFPDRFSGHQFPNYSSELNVNALLLGDSALYLCASSLGLASNEQFFGPGTRLTVL.

This clone has more than one count but fewer than ten. The chain carries TRBV5-1 and TRBJ1-2; a weak D match, TRBD1 (5 bases). Trimming stripped 5 bases from V and 8 bases from J, with 13 bases between. CDR3 size: 12 residues. Germline CDR1 SGHRS, CDR2 YFSETQ. CDR3 sequence reads: CASSSSTEGYTF. The CDR3 nucleotides are TGCGCCAGCAGTTCCTCGACAGAAGGCTACACCTTC. The full variable domain, rest sourced from reference TRBV5-1 and TRBJ1-2, is KAGVTQTPRYLIKTRGQQVTLSCSPISGHRSVSWYQQTPGQGLQFLFEYFSETQRNKGNFPGRFSGRQFSNSRSEMNVSTLELGDSALYLCASSSSTEGYTFGSGTRLTVV.

This clone has only a few counts. V is TRBV6-5 and J is TRBJ2-7, with D hard to call. The CDR3 is 14 residues long. Germline CDR1 MNHEY, CDR2 SVGAGI. The V and J ends lost 6 bases and 0 bases respectively, with 12 bases between them. The CDR3 loop reads CASSSTYSSYEQYF. Written as DNA, the CDR3 is TGTGCCAGCAGCTCGACTTATAGCTCCTACGAGCAGTACTTC.

This chain links TRBV6-5 with TRBJ1-1, with 8 bases fitting TRBD1. The CDR3 is 16 residues long. J lost 11 bases, V lost 2 bases, and 16 bases had no gene match. Per the germline V gene, CDR1 is MNHEY and CDR2 is SVGAGI. CDR3: CASSYASGGRAREAFF. The CDR3 nucleotides are TGTGCCAGCAGTTACGCATCAGGGGGCCGGGCCCGGGAGGCTTTCTTT.

This clone has just a few counts. The J gene is TRBJ2-3, the V gene TRBV6-5; D is perhaps TRBD1 (5 bases). This CDR3 has 15 amino acids. Germline loops: CDR1 MNHEY, CDR2 SVGAGI. Trimming stripped 2 bases from V and 0 bases from J, with 9 bases between. CDR3 bases: TGTGCCAGCAGTTACAGGGGCCTGAGCACAGATACGCAGTATTTT. Its protein is CASSYRGLSTDTQYF.

The chain has TRBV4-1 and TRBJ2-5; D might be TRBD1 (6 bases). The J call may be mistaken, given a closer DNA end match to TRBJ2-7. The length of the CDR3 is 15 residues. CDR1 and CDR2 (germline): MGHRA, YSYEKL. CDR3 protein: CASSQEGAQSYEQYF. CDR3 coding DNA: TGCGCCAGCAGCCAAGAGGGGGCGCAATCCTACGAGCAGTACTTC.

The chain carries TRBV6-6 and TRBJ2-5; 10 nucleotides align to TRBD1. The end of the DNA fits TRBJ2-7 better, so the J call may be wrong. This CDR3 has 14 amino acids. Germline V gene sequence: CDR1 MNHNY, CDR2 SVGAGI (reference sequence). CDR3 sequence reads: CASSDRDRGYEQYF. The CDR3 bases are TGTGCCAGCAGTGACCGGGACAGGGGCTACGAGCAGTACTTC.

The rearrangement uses TRBV30 and TRBJ1-2; tentative D call: TRBD1 (5 bases). The V gene's germline CDR1 is GTSNPN and CDR2 SVGIG (reference sequence). The CDR3 length is 12 residues. Trimming left V 1 base short and J 7 bases short, with 10 bases between. Here the CDR3 reads CAWSAGAGGYTF. The DNA for the CDR3 is TGTGCCTGGAGTGCTGGGGCCGGTGGCTACACCTTC.

This clone showed up just a few times. The chain recombines TRBV6-1 with TRBJ1-4; D ambiguous. From germline, CDR1 is MNHNS and CDR2 SASEGT. The CDR3 is 16 residues long. V shed 1 base and J shed 4 bases, with 13 bases lying between them. For the CDR3, the DNA is TGTGCCAGCAGTGAAGATAGGCGGCAACTTAATGAAAAACTGTTTTTT. Translation: CASSEDRRQLNEKLFF.

The chain is built from TRBV9 and TRBJ2-1, with 12 nucleotides matching TRBD2. The germline V gene encodes CDR1 SGDLS and CDR2 YYNGEE. This CDR3 is built from 18 residues. V lost 3 bases, J lost 1 base, and 8 bases stayed unmatched. CDR3 bases: TGTGCCAGCAGCGATAGGACTAGCGGGGACAGATCCTACAATGAGCAGTTCTTC. Translated: CASSDRTSGDRSYNEQFF.

The chain joins TRBV9 to TRBJ1-6; no definite D call. Germline CDR1 SGDLS, CDR2 YYNGEE. Trimming took 0 bases from V and 4 from J, leaving 8 bases between them. This CDR3 region has 15 residues. CDR3 nucleotides: TGTGCCAGCAGCGTAGACCCCAGGTATAATTCACCCCTCCACTTT. It specifies CASSVDPRYNSPLHF. Full variable domain (missing parts from reference TRBV9 and TRBJ1-6): DSGVTQTPKHLITATGQRVTLRCSPRSGDLSVYWYQQSLDQGLQFLIQYYNGEERAKGNILERFSAQQFPDLHSELNLSSLELGDSALYFCASSVDPRYNSPLHFGNGTRLTVT.

The genes are TRBV27 and TRBJ1-4; no clear D gene. The germline CDR1 and CDR2 sequences are MNHEY and SMNVEV (reference sequence). CDR3 length equals 14 residues. Trimming took off 3 bases at V and 7 bases at J, with 12 bases between the two ends. In DNA, the CDR3 is TGTGCCAGCAGTTTGGTCCCCCCCGGTGAAAAACTGTTTTTT. It is translated as CASSLVPPGEKLFF.

V is TRBV28 and J is TRBJ1-3, with 8 bases lining up with TRBD1. The V segment lost 4 bases and the J segment 2 bases; nucleotides outside the gene matches: 16. Germline V gene sequence: CDR1 MDHEN, CDR2 SYDVKM. This CDR3 region has 19 residues. CDR3 bases: TGTGCCAGCAGTTACACAGGGGGACTTGATGGGTGGACTGGAAACACCATATATTTT. Translation gives CASSYTGGLDGWTGNTIYF.

The rearrangement uses TRBV5-1 and TRBJ1-5; 8 bases fit TRBD1. Germline trimming cut 0 bases from V and 2 bases from J; bases unmatched to any gene: 4. Germline assignment: CDR1 SGHRS and CDR2 YFSETQ. There are 16 residues in the CDR3. The CDR3: CASSLGTGPGNQPQHF. DNA of the CDR3: TGCGCCAGCAGCTTGGGGACAGGGCCCGGCAATCAGCCCCAGCATTTT.

This clone was observed a handful of times. The rearrangement uses TRBV4-1 and TRBJ1-1; maybe TRBD1 (5 bases). The CDR3 covers 15 residues. The germline gives CDR1 MGHRA, CDR2 YSYEKL. V was cut by 2 bases and J by 6 bases, with 16 bases left in between. CDR3 in amino acids: CASSQQGQGYAEAFF. The CDR3 DNA follows: TGCGCCAGCAGCCAACAGGGTCAGGGATATGCTGAAGCTTTCTTT.

The genes are TRBV19 and TRBJ2-5; D possibly corresponds to TRBD2 (6 bases). The J call may be in error: the DNA end matches TRBJ2-7 better. The CDR3 covers 15 residues. Germline-derived CDR1 and CDR2 are LNHDA and SQIVND (reference sequence). This CDR3 reads CASSIDRGSAYEQYF. The CDR3, as DNA: TGTGCCAGTAGTATAGACCGGGGGAGCGCCTACGAGCAGTACTTC.

The rearrangement joins TRBV7-2 to TRBJ2-2; 9 bases map to TRBD2. Germline V gives CDR1 SGHTA, CDR2 FQGNSA. The CDR3 spans 16 residues. Trimming at V came to 1 base and at J to 3 bases, leaving 3 bases not matched to a gene. CDR3 in amino acids: CASSLGAGGDTGELFF. DNA for the CDR3: TGTGCCAGCAGCTTAGGAGCGGGGGGAGACACCGGGGAGCTGTTTTTT.